This T cell receptor beta chain was recorded in a study of T cell changes during pregnancy in multiple sclerosis. The data were produced by immunoSEQ multiplex PCR, yet TCRdb's version contains in-frame clones alone and is incomplete. The table includes fewer than 75,000 clones, 90% to 95% detected once. V lost 5 bases and J lost 4, with 12 bases in between. The CDR3 runs 15 residues. Germline values: CDR1 SGHVS, CDR2 FQNEAQ. The sequence derives from a female donor with multiple sclerosis, enrolled in a pregnancy study. The chain links TRBV7-8 to TRBJ1-6; tentative D call: TRBD1 (5 bases). The source material was CD8+ T cells from peripheral blood mononuclear cells, sampled before pregnancy. The CDR3 loop reads CASSEGQGYNSPLHF. The CDR3 DNA reads TGTGCCAGCAGCGAAGGACAAGGGTATAATTCACCCCTCCACTTT.